The next 14 T cell receptor beta chains were all read from a single sample in a study of post-analysis software for immune sequencing data. cDNA libraries of TCR beta carried unique molecular identifiers. TCRdb processed the PCR reads anew with MiXCR; each CDR3 protein has one entry. Among about 540,000 distinct CDR3 sequences listed, under 40% were seen once. These receptors' targets are unknown. Findings of the study overall: A handful of TRBV segments (TRBV5-6, TRBV5-1 and TRBV20-1 among them) occurred more frequently in patients than in controls.

Specimen: blood. The receptors were gathered from a girl aged 2-17 years with multiple sclerosis.

Of note for this clonotype: One base away lies a much larger clone, so this may be a sequencing read error. V usage is TRBV25-1 and J usage is TRBJ2-7; 8 nucleotides agree with TRBD1. Germline loops: CDR1 MGHDK, CDR2 SYGVNS. The V and J ends lost 4 bases and 2 bases, in that order; junction bases with no gene match: 10. This CDR3 is 16 amino acids long. The chain's CDR3 is CASSGNQDRAPYEQYF. The CDR3 DNA reads as TGTGCCAGCAGTGGTAACCAGGACAGGGCCCCCTACGAGCAGTACTTC.

The chain is built from TRBV20-1 and TRBJ1-1, with 10 bases fitting TRBD1. Germline lookup yields CDR1 DFQATT and CDR2 SNEGSKA (reference sequence). There are 14 residues in the CDR3. V shed 6 bases and J 4 bases; nucleotides not matched to a gene: 8. The CDR3 here is CSADTGTGATEAFF. The CDR3 DNA reads TGCAGTGCGGATACCGGGACAGGGGCCACTGAAGCTTTCTTT.

This clonotype showed up just a few times. The chain combines TRBV25-1 with TRBJ1-1; D gene unclear. The CDR3 sequence is 15 residues long. Trimming pared 4 bases from V and 1 base from J, leaving 13 bases between. Germline CDR1 reads MGHDK; CDR2 reads SYGVNS. CDR3 residues: CASSGGPVRNTEAFF. The DNA for the CDR3 is TGTGCCAGCAGTGGAGGACCTGTGAGGAACACTGAAGCTTTCTTT.

This clonotype has just a few counts. The chain has TRBV7-9 and TRBJ2-1; 9 bases match TRBD1. CDR3 length: 15 residues. Germline V gene data show CDR1 as SEHNR and CDR2 as FQNEAQ (reference sequence). The V segment lost 2 bases and the J segment 8 bases; nucleotides outside the gene matches: 7. The CDR3 DNA follows: TGTGCCAGCAGCTTACCGGGACAGGGAGTTCATGAGCAGTTCTTC. Protein sequence: CASSLPGQGVHEQFF.

The chain has TRBV15 and TRBJ2-6; 7 nucleotides match TRBD1. The CDR3 has 15 amino acids. The trim removed 4 bases at V and 4 bases at J, leaving 4 bases unmatched. Germline CDR1 is LNHNV and CDR2 is YYDKDF (reference sequence). Written as DNA, the CDR3 is TGTGCCACCAGCAATTCGGGACAGGGGGCCAACGTCCTGACTTTC. It codes for CATSNSGQGANVLTF.

This chain links TRBV3-1 with TRBJ2-5, with TRBD1 as a possible D gene (6 bases). CDR1 is LGHDT and CDR2 is YNNKEL in the germline V gene (reference sequence). The V gene lost 1 base and the J gene lost 11 bases, with 17 bases spanning the gap. The CDR3 totals 14 residues. CDR3 nucleotides: TGTGCCAGCAGCCAAGGACAGGCCCACTACGGGCAGTACTTC. Amino acid sequence: CASSQGQAHYGQYF.

J is TRBJ2-5 and V is TRBV5-5, with a possible D match to TRBD1 (6 bases). Trimming cost V 0 bases and J 2 bases, with 14 bases left between them. The CDR3 is made up of 16 amino acids. Germline CDR1 SGHKS, CDR2 YYEKEE (reference sequence). The chain's CDR3 is CASSLGPGQLQETQYF. The CDR3 nucleotides read TGTGCCAGCAGCTTGGGCCCAGGACAGCTTCAAGAGACCCAGTACTTC.

This chain links TRBV7-9 with TRBJ1-2; D possibly corresponds to TRBD1 (5 bases). With 2 bases removed from V and 3 bases from J, the gap between germline ends came to 7 bases. This CDR3 contains 13 residues. The germline V gene has CDR1 SEHNR and CDR2 FQNEAQ (reference sequence). CDR3 sequence (DNA): TGTGCCAGCAGCTTATGGACATACTATGGCTACACCTTC. The encoded protein is CASSLWTYYGYTF. Full variable domain (outside the CDR3, taken from reference TRBV7-9 and TRBJ1-2): DTGVSQNPRHKITKRGQNVTFRCDPISEHNRLYWYRQTLGQGPEFLTYFQNEAQLEKSRLLSDRFSAERPKGSFSTLEIQRTEQGDSAMYLCASSLWTYYGYTFGSGTRLTVV.

The chain carries TRBV19 and TRBJ2-3; possibly TRBD1 or TRBD2 for D (5 bases each). CDR3 length equals 13 residues. The V gene lost 4 bases and the J gene lost 7 bases, with 12 bases spanning the gap. Germline CDR1 and CDR2: LNHDA and SQIVND (reference sequence). The CDR3: CASSTGTEYTQYF. In DNA, the CDR3 is TGTGCCAGTAGTACCGGGACGGAGTATACGCAGTATTTT.

CDR3 DNA sequence: TGCAGCGTTGAGGGCCAAGAGACCCAGTACTTC. The encoded protein is CSVEGQETQYF. The chain links TRBV29-1 to TRBJ2-5; D remains ambiguous. From germline, CDR1 is SQVTM and CDR2 ANQGSEA. Trimming stripped 3 bases from V and 1 base from J, with 3 bases between. The CDR3 totals 11 residues.

The rearrangement joins TRBV24-1 to TRBJ2-1; weak D call: TRBD2 (7 bases). Trimming stripped 12 bases from V and 5 bases from J, with 16 bases between. Germline assignment: CDR1 KGHDR and CDR2 SFDVKD. The CDR3 totals 13 residues. As DNA, the CDR3 is TGTGCCGTAGGGGGGGCCCTAAACAATGAGCAGTTCTTC. Protein: CAVGGALNNEQFF.

This chain connects TRBV7-9 to TRBJ2-7; D call uncertain. V lost 2 bases to trimming and J lost 2 bases, with 7 bases between them. The length of the CDR3 is 13 residues. Germline V gene sequence: CDR1 SEHNR, CDR2 FQNEAQ (reference sequence). As DNA, the CDR3 is TGTGCCAGCAGCTTAATATCTCCCTACGAGCAGTACTTC. Translated, it gives CASSLISPYEQYF.

The chain couples TRBV5-1 to TRBJ2-7; possibly TRBD1 or TRBD2 for D (5 bases each). CDR1 is SGHRS and CDR2 is YFSETQ in the germline V gene. This CDR3 region has 14 residues. Trimming removed 4 bases from V and 5 bases from J, with 16 bases in between. The CDR3 nucleotides are TGCGCCAGCAGCCTTCTGGGGGTCTTAGACGAGCAGTACTTC. This encodes CASSLLGVLDEQYF.

The J gene is TRBJ2-1, the V gene TRBV3-1; 11 nucleotides align to TRBD2. The CDR3 extends over 18 amino acids. Germline-derived CDR1 and CDR2 are LGHDT and YNNKEL (reference sequence). Trimming removed 0 bases from V and 3 bases from J; junction bases left unmatched: 7. The CDR3 sequence is CASSQDPTSGGVYNEQFF. CDR3 in DNA: TGTGCCAGCAGCCAAGATCCCACTAGCGGGGGAGTCTACAATGAGCAGTTCTTC.